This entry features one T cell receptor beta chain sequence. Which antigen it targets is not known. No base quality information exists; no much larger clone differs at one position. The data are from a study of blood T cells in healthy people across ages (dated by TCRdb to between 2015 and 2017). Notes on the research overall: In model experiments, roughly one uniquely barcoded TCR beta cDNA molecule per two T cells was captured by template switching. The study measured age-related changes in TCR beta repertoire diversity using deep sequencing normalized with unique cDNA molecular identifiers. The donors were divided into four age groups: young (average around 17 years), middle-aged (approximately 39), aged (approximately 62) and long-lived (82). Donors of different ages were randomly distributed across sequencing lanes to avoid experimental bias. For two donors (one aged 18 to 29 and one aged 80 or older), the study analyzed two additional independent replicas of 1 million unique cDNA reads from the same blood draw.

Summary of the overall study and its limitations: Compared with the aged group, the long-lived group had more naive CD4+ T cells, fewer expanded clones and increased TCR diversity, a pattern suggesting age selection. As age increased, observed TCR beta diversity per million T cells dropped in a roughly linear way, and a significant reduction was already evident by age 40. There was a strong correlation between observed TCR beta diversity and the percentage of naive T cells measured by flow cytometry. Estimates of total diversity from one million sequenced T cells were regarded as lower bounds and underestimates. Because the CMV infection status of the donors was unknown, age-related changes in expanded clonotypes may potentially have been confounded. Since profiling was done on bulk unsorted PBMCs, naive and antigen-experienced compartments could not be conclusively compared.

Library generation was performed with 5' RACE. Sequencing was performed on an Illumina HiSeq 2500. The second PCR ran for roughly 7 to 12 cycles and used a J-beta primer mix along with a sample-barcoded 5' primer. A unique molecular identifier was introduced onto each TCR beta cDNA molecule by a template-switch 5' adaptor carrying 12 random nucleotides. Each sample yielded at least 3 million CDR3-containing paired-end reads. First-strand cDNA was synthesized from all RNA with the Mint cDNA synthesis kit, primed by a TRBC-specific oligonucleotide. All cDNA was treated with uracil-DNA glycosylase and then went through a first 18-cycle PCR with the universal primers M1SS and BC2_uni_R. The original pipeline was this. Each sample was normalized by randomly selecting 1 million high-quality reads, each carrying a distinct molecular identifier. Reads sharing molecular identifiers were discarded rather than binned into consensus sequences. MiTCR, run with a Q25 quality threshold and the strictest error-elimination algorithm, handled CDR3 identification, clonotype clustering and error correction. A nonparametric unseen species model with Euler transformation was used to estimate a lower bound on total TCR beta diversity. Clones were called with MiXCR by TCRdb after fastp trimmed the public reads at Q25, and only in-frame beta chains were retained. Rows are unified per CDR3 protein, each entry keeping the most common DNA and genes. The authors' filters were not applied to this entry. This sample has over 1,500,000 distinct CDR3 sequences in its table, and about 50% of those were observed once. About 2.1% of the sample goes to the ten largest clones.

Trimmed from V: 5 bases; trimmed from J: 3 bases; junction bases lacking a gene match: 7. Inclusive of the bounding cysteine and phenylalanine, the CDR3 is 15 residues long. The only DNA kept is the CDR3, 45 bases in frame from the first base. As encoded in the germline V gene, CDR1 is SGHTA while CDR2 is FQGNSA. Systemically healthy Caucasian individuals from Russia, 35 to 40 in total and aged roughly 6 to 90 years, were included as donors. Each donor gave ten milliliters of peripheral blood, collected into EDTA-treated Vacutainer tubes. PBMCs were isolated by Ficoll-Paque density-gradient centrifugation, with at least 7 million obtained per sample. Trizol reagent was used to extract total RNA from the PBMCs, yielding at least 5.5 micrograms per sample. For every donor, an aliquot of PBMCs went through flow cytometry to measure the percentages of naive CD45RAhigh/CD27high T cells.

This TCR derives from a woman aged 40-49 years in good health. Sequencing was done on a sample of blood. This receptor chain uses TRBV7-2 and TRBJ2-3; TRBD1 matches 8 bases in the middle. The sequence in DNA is TGTGCCAGCAGCACTCGGACAGGGACAACAGATACGCAGTATTTT. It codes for CASSTRTGTTDTQYF.